The clone carrying this T cell receptor beta chain showed up just a few times. Its antigen is not known. Generation of TCR beta libraries employed quantitative 5'-RACE incorporating molecular barcodes. Using its own MiXCR run on the 5' RACE reads, TCRdb lists one record per CDR3 protein. The repertoire includes over 100,000 distinct CDR3 sequences, around 7% of them detected once, and 9% to 15% sits in the top ten. Per the germline V gene, CDR1 is SQVTM and CDR2 is ANQGSEA. This CDR3 comprises 13 residues. V was pared by 0 bases and J by 3 bases, with 8 bases between. This entry comes from a study of CD8 T cells in ankylosing spondylitis. Study-level results: As reported, disease-linked clones showed significant enrichment in matched ankylosing spondylitis synovial fluid. In the blood and synovial fluid of reactive arthritis, some motif variants had been previously reported. Seemingly characteristic of ankylosing spondylitis blood was a TCR beta motif consisting of about 8 highly homologous variants.

The chain combines TRBV29-1 with TRBJ1-1, with no clear D. Source material: blood, either unsorted or a sorted T cell fraction (not recorded which). The sequence derives from a male donor with ankylosing spondylitis or in good health (not recorded which). In DNA form, the CDR3 reads TGCAGCGTTGAAGAGCAGGTGGACACTGAAGCTTTCTTT. This gives the protein CSVEEQVDTEAFF.